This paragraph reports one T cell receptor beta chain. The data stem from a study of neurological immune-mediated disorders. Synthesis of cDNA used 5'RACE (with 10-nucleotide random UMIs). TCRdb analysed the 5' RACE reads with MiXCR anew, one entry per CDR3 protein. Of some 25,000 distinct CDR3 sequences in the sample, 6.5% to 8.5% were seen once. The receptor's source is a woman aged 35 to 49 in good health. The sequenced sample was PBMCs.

CDR3 coding DNA: TGCAGTGCTACGGATAGGCGGGAGAGTCAAGAGACCCAGTACTTC. It specifies CSATDRRESQETQYF. The V gene is TRBV20-1, the J gene TRBJ2-5, with 7 positions matching TRBD2. CDR1 and CDR2 from the germline V gene are DFQATT and SNEGSKA (reference sequence). The CDR3 is 15 residues long. Trimming took 4 bases from V and 2 from J; bases not matched to a gene: 10.